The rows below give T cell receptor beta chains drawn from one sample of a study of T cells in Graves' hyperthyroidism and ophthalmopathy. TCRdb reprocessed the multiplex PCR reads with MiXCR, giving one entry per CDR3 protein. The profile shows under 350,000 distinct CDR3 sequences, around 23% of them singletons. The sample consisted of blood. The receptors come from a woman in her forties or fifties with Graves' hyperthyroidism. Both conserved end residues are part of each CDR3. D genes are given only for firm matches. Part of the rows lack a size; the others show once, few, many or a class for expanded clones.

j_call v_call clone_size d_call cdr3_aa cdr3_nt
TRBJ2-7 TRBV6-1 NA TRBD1 CASSLRQGAGEQYF TGTGCCAGCAGTTTACGACAGGGGGCGGGGGAGCAGTACTTC
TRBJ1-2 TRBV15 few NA CATSRGETDNYGYTF TGTGCCACCAGCAGGGGGGAGACAGATAACTATGGCTACACCTTC
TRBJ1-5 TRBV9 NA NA CASSRGGGNQPQHF TGTGCCAGCAGTCGGGGGGGCGGCAATCAGCCCCAGCATTTT
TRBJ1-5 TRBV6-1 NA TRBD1 CASSASGGQPQHF TGTGCCAGCAGTGCGTCAGGGGGTCAGCCCCAGCATTTT
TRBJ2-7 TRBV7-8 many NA CASSMDIGYEQYF TGTGCCAGCAGTATGGACATAGGCTACGAGCAGTACTTC
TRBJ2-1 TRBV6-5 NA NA CASSYKAGLAGFGNEQFF TGTGCCAGCAGTTACAAAGCGGGTCTGGCAGGATTTGGCAATGAGCAGTTCTTC
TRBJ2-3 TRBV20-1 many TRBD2 CSARSGLAVGPDTQYF TGCAGTGCTAGATCAGGACTAGCCGTGGGCCCAGATACGCAGTATTTT
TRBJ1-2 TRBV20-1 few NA CSARGTAGGYTF TGCAGTGCTAGAGGGACAGCGGGCGGCTACACCTTC
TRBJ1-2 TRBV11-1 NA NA CASNQVSGVAYTF TGTGCCAGCAACCAAGTGTCCGGGGTGGCCTACACCTTC
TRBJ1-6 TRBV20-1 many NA CSARTRGDLPSANSPLHF TGCAGTGCTAGAACCCGGGGGGACTTACCTTCCGCTAATTCACCCCTCCACTTT
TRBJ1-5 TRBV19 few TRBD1 CASSQGDNQPQHF TGTGCCAGTAGCCAGGGGGACAATCAGCCCCAGCATTTT
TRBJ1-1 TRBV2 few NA CASSERENTEAFF TGTGCCAGCAGTGAGCGGGAGAACACTGAAGCTTTCTTT
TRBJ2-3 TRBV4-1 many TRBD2 CASSPGLAGLTQYF TGCGCCAGCAGCCCGGGACTAGCGGGTCTTACGCAGTATTTT
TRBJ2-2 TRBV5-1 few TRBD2 CASSGTSGLNTGELFF TGCGCCAGCAGCGGGACTAGCGGGTTGAACACCGGGGAGCTGTTTTTT
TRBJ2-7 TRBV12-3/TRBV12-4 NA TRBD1 CASSLEGAPYEQYF TGTGCCAGCAGTTTAGAGGGGGCCCCCTACGAGCAGTACTTC
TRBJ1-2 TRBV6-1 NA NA CASSGVNYGYTF TGTGCCAGCAGCGGAGTCAACTATGGCTACACCTTC
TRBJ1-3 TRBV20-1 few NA CSARDPGTGNTIYF TGCAGTGCTAGAGATCCAGGGACTGGAAACACCATATATTTT
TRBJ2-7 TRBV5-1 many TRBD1 CASSLGDRGFYEQYF TGCGCCAGCAGCTTGGGGGACAGGGGGTTTTACGAGCAGTACTTC
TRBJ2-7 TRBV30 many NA CAWSVPRDGEQYF TGTGCCTGGAGTGTACCCAGGGATGGGGAGCAGTACTTC
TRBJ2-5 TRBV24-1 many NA CATSDPGRKQETQYF TGTGCCACCAGTGATCCGGGACGGAAACAAGAGACCCAGTACTTC
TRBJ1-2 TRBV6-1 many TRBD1 CASSEVAGGSYGYTF TGTGCCAGCAGTGAAGTAGCAGGGGGCAGCTATGGCTACACCTTC
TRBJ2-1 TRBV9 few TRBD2 CASSEGVGLAGVSDEQFF TGTGCCAGCAGCGAGGGGGTTGGTCTAGCGGGAGTTTCCGATGAGCAGTTCTTC
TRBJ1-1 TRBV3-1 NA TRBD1 CASSRDRGKAFF TGTGCCAGCAGCCGAGACAGGGGAAAAGCTTTCTTT
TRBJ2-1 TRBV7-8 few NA CASSRSASSYNEQFF TGTGCCAGCAGCCGAAGCGCCAGCTCCTACAATGAGCAGTTCTTC
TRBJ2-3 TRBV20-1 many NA CSANGGLSGHPRNTQYF TGCAGTGCTAACGGGGGACTCTCGGGCCACCCACGGAATACGCAGTATTTT
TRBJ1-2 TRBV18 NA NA CASSPTGASRYGYTF TGTGCCAGCTCACCAACGGGGGCCTCTCGCTATGGCTACACCTTC
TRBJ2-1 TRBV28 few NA CASSPGGRPRNEQFF TGTGCCAGCTCCCCTGGGGGGCGGCCCCGGAATGAGCAGTTCTTC
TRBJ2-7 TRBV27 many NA CASSLKGVHEQYF TGTGCCAGCAGTTTAAAAGGTGTGCACGAGCAGTACTTC
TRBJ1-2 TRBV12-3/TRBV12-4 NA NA CASSFGASANYGYTF TGTGCCAGCAGTTTTGGCGCTTCAGCTAACTATGGCTACACCTTC
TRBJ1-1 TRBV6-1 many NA CASIAENTEAFF TGTGCCAGCATCGCAGAGAACACTGAAGCTTTCTTT
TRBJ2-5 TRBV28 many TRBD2 CASNLGGSAAGTQYF TGTGCCAGCAATTTGGGGGGGTCTGCAGCAGGGACCCAGTACTTC
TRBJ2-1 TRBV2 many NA CASKTNVNEQFF TGTGCCAGCAAAACAAACGTCAATGAGCAGTTCTTC
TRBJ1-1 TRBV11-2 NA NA CASSQEGVRNTEAFF TGCGCCAGCAGCCAAGAAGGGGTCCGGAACACTGAAGCTTTCTTT
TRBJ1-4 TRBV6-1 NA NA CASIDEGFHQKLFF TGTGCCAGCATCGACGAGGGTTTTCATCAAAAACTGTTTTTT
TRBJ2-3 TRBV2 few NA CASCVADTQYF TGTGCCAGCTGCGTAGCGGATACGCAGTATTTT
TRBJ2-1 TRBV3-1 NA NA CASRHSSGNEQFF TGTGCCAGCAGACACTCCTCTGGCAATGAGCAGTTCTTC
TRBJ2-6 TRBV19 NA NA CASSPRGANVLTF TGTGCCAGTAGTCCAAGGGGGGCCAACGTCCTGACTTTC